This T cell receptor (beta chain) came from a study of T-cell reconstitution after alpha-beta-depleted transplantation in children. Germline V gene data show CDR1 as DFQATT and CDR2 as SNEGSKA (reference sequence). Trimming pared 5 bases from V and 1 base from J, leaving 15 bases between. CDR3 size: 14 residues. This clonotype was seen repeatedly, ten times or more. Preparing the TCRbeta library involved the use of unique molecular identifiers. TCRdb independently ran MiXCR on the PCR reads; one entry per CDR3 protein. The table records hundreds of thousands of distinct CDR3 sequences, roughly 17% of them present only once.

The chain combines TRBV20-1 with TRBJ2-7; possible D gene TRBD1, 5 bases. The sequences come from PBMCs from the stem cell graft donor, collected from the stem cell graft. The receptor's source is a human donor who donated a stem cell graft to a child with acute myeloid leukemia. CDR3 sequence (DNA): TGCAGTGCTCGGCAGGGCGATAATTCCTACGAGCAGTACGTC. It yields the protein CSARQGDNSYEQYV.